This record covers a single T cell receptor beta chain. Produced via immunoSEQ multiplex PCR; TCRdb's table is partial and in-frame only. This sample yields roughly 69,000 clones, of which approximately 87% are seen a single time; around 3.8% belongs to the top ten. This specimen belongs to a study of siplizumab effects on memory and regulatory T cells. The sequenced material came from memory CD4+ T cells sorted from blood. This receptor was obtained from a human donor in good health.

CDR3 loop: CASSPGTSEAFF. Here the CDR3 DNA reads TGTGCCAGCTCACCCGGGACGTCTGAAGCTTTCTTT. This sequence joins TRBV18 and TRBJ1-1, with D possibly TRBD1 on 5 matching bases. V gave up 3 bases and J gave up 6 bases, with 8 bases separating them. The germline V gene has CDR1 KGHSH and CDR2 LQKENI. The CDR3 has 12 amino acids.